Reported below is one T cell receptor beta chain. This clone appeared a single time. The specificity of this receptor is unknown. No base quality information exists; no much larger clone differs at one position. Based on the germline V gene, the CDR1 and CDR2 sequences are SGHRS and YFSETQ. Trimming leaves V shorter by 0 bases and J shorter by 0 bases, with the junction holding 1 base beyond the gene matches. The CDR3 holds 15 amino acids from the cysteine to the phenylalanine. Only CDR3 DNA is held: 45 bases, read in frame from base 1. The CDR3 regions of human TCRbeta chains were analyzed by immunosequencing. As for how the authors treated the data: Repertoire TCRs were matched against a reference library of SARS-CoV-2-specific TCRs generated with the MIRA antigen-specificity platform. Breadth was defined as the fraction of unique TCRs that were SARS-CoV-2-associated. Depth was defined as the fraction of total T cells that were SARS-CoV-2-associated. Using the MIRA data, each spike-specific TCR was assigned both to the spike region to which the TCR was reactive and to a CD4 or CD8 class. Log10-transformed breadth and depth values were compared by one-way ANOVA with Sidak's multiple comparisons tests. Not all clones reach the TCRdb copy of this immuneACCESS table, which keeps in-frame sequences only. Checked studies attribute under half of the gap to unresolved V genes and leave the rest unexplained. V, J and clone size are those of that table, while D and trimming were read from the DNA. The sample records about 190,000 clones, approximately 92% of which are singletons. The ten largest clones capture over 1% of the sample.

The data derive from a study of T cell responses to AZD1222 COVID-19 vaccine (dated by TCRdb to the early 2020s). With regard to the full study: AZD1222 recipients with second doses at about 4 weeks or about 12 weeks were pooled, because spike-specific TCR depth and breadth did not differ between schedules. A total of 230 or so trial participants underwent TCR sequencing, of whom 200 to 220 received two doses of AZD1222 and about 25 received two doses of the MenACWY control vaccine. Enrollment into the trials was organized by age into subgroups of 18-55, 56-69 and 70-plus years, and those subgroups contained about 160, 30 and 59 TCR-sequenced participants, respectively.

Read against the paper, the sample's time point label means: baseline before first vaccination. Vaccinee samples were obtained from the UK trials COV001 and COV002, which included a single-blind randomized controlled phase 2/3 trial of AZD1222 (ChAdOx1 nCoV-19) in healthy adults. For TCRbeta chain sequencing, PBMC samples were collected from trial participants at day 0 and at day 28 after the second dose. Beyond this particular receptor, the publication reports: No day 14 peak-response samples were available, so repertoires were characterized only after the peak T cell response. After two AZD1222 doses, spike-specific TCR breadth and depth were significantly higher than at day 0 and than in MenACWY recipients. CD4 TCRs associated with the vaccine covered the entire spike protein, and the dominant responses were in regions 160-218 and 743-854. Participants were mostly white British, with more females than males. The authors suggested clonal diversity may have been underestimated. Nearly half of unique spike-specific TCRs reportedly recognized epitopes outside regions mutated in the B.1.351 and B.1.1.7 variants. The 56-69-year group was small, and its depth increase did not reach significance, likely because of low power. Only a handful of AZD1222 recipients were SARS-CoV-2 seropositive at baseline, limiting conclusions about previously exposed vaccinees.

Specimen: peripheral blood, collected on day 0 of AZD1222 vaccination. The clonotype was recovered from an adult in good health. The rearranged segments are TRBV5-1 and TRBJ2-5, with 8 bases matching TRBD1. The DNA sequence reads TGCGCCAGCAGCTTGGGGACAGGGAACCAAGAGACCCAGTACTTC. It translates as CASSLGTGNQETQYF.